This T cell receptor (beta chain) was sequenced in a study of identical twins. Study-level points and caveats: Beta out-of-frame sequences displayed a weaker excess of sharing between twins. In zero-insertion analyses, partial confounding could arise from invariant MAIT and iNKT cells.

This clonotype appeared a few times. Its specificity is unknown. A universal primer site was incorporated via template switching, and the cDNA contained unique molecular identifiers. TCRdb used MiXCR to reprocess the 5' RACE reads, holding one entry per CDR3 protein. Among around 550,000 distinct CDR3 sequences, roughly 15% were seen once, and the ten largest hold around 0.4%. These same records also appear under a second study, on yellow fever vaccine responses in identical twins.

The sequence came from a woman under 30 in good health. Input material: CD4+ T cells sorted from blood.

Here the CDR3 reads CSAIGTGGPADEQFF. The CDR3 coding sequence is TGCAGTGCCATAGGGACGGGAGGGCCGGCAGATGAGCAGTTCTTC. The chain couples TRBV20-1 to TRBJ2-1; 8 bases match TRBD2. The germline V gene encodes CDR1 DFQATT and CDR2 SNEGSKA (reference sequence). This CDR3 region has 15 residues. The trim removed 6 bases at V and 8 bases at J, leaving 15 bases unmatched.